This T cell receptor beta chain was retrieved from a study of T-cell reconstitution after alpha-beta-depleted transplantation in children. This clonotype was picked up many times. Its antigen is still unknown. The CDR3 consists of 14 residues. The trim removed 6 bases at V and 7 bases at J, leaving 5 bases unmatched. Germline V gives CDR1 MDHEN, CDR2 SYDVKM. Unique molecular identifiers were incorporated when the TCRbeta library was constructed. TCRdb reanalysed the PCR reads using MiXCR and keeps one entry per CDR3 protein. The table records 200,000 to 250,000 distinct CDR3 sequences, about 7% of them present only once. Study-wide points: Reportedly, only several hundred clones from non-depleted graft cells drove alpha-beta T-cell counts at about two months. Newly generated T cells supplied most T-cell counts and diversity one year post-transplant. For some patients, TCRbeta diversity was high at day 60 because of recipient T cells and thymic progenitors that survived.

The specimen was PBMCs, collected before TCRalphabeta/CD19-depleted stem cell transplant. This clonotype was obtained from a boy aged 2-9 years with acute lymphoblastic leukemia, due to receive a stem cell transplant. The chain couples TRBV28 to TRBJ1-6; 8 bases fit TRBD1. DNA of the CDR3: TGTGCCAGCAGATGGACAGGGTTGAATTCACCCCTCCACTTT. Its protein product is CASRWTGLNSPLHF. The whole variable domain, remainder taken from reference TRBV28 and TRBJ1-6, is DVKVTQSSRYLVKRTGEKVFLECVQDMDHENMFWYRQDPGLGLRLIYFSYDVKMKEKGDIPEGYSVSREKKERFSLILESASTNQTSMYLCASRWTGLNSPLHFGNGTRLTVT.